Listed here are 5 T cell receptor beta chains from one sample, sequenced in a study. MiXCR was run by TCRdb on the 5' RACE reads, yielding one entry per CDR3 protein. Of around 57,000 distinct CDR3 sequences in the sample, around 28% are singletons; the top ten hold 2.5% to 3.5%. Sequenced sample: tumor-infiltrating memory CD4+ T cells sorted from the breast tumor. Documented subset: memory CD4+ T cells, CD4+CD45RO+CD25-. These receptors all come from a female donor with breast cancer.

This clonotype came up a few times. The chain uses TRBV3-1 and TRBJ2-3; a weak D match, TRBD2 (5 bases). The germline V gene encodes CDR1 LGHDT and CDR2 YNNKEL (reference sequence). The V end lost 3 bases, the J end lost 2 bases, and 12 bases lay between the germline ends. CDR3 length: 15 residues. CDR3 amino acids: CASSHGVFPTDTQYF. CDR3 in DNA: TGTGCCAGCAGCCACGGGGTTTTCCCCACAGATACGCAGTATTTT.

Comment on this clonotype: A much larger clone lies one base from this, so it may be a read error. The chain joins TRBV7-3 to TRBJ2-1; no firm D call. Germline CDR1 and CDR2: SGHTA and FQGTGA. CDR3 length equals 12 residues. The CDR3, as DNA: TGTGCCAGCAGCTTAAGGCCCAATGAGCAGCTCTTC. Translated: CASSLRPNEQLF.

The J gene is TRBJ2-3, the V gene TRBV28; D unclear. The CDR3 runs to 11 residues. V lost 6 bases to trimming and J lost 4 bases, with 5 bases between them. Per germline, CDR1 MDHEN and CDR2 SYDVKM. In nucleotides, the CDR3 is TGTGCCAGCAGAAAAGCAGATACGCAGTATTTT. This gives the protein CASRKADTQYF.

V gene TRBV6-1 combines with J gene TRBJ2-7; 8 nucleotides agree with TRBD1. The CDR3 runs to 14 residues. Germline V gene lookup returns CDR1 MNHNS and CDR2 SASEGT. V lost 6 bases and J lost 1; bases outside the gene matches: 5. Written as DNA, the CDR3 is TGTGCCAGCAGGGACAGGGATGGGTCCTACGAGCAGTACTTC. This codes for CASRDRDGSYEQYF.

V usage is TRBV20-1 and J usage is TRBJ2-1; D might be TRBD2 (7 bases). Trimming pared 6 bases from V and 6 bases from J, leaving 27 bases between. Germline CDR1 and CDR2: DFQATT and SNEGSKA (reference sequence). The CDR3 is made up of 17 amino acids. CDR3 nucleotide sequence: TGCAGTGCCCCCCCTACGGGGGGCTCACTGTGGGGCAATGAGCAGTTCTTC. The encoded protein is CSAPPTGGSLWGNEQFF.